These T cell receptor beta chains were read from a single sample in a study of blood T cells in healthy people across ages. TCRdb itself ran the 5' RACE reads through MiXCR, one entry per CDR3 protein. The sample records nearly 800,000 distinct CDR3 sequences, around a quarter being singletons. These same data were also listed under a study on T cells of mothers and their children.

Sequencing used blood. Receptor source: a boy aged 10-17 years in good health. Both conserved end residues are part of each CDR3. A D gene is named only where the DNA matches it firmly. Rows give clone size only sometimes, using once, few, many, or a class for an expanded clone.

CDR3nt: TGTGCCTGGAGGGTAGGACAGGACTACGAGCAGTACTTC
CDR3aa: CAWRVGQDYEQYF
v_gene: TRBV30
d_gene: TRBD1
abundance: -
j_gene: TRBJ2-7

CDR3nt: TGCAGTGCTAGCCTTCGTCAGGGCTACACCTTC
CDR3aa: CSASLRQGYTF
v_gene: TRBV20-1
d_gene: -
abundance: few
j_gene: TRBJ1-2

CDR3nt: TGTGCCACCAGCAGAGATACGGACTACGAGCAGTACTTC
CDR3aa: CATSRDTDYEQYF
v_gene: TRBV15
d_gene: -
abundance: few
j_gene: TRBJ2-7

CDR3nt: TGTGCCATTGGGGGAGGGAGGAACTATGGCTACACCTTC
CDR3aa: CAIGGGRNYGYTF
v_gene: TRBV28
d_gene: -
abundance: -
j_gene: TRBJ1-2

CDR3nt: TGTGCCAGCAGTTCGGAGGGGAGGAAGGGAGATACGCAGTATTTT
CDR3aa: CASSSEGRKGDTQYF
v_gene: TRBV27
d_gene: -
abundance: few
j_gene: TRBJ2-3

CDR3nt: TGTGCCACCAGCAGAGCTAGCGGGAGAATCTACAATGAGCAGTTCTTC
CDR3aa: CATSRASGRIYNEQFF
v_gene: TRBV15
d_gene: TRBD2
abundance: -
j_gene: TRBJ2-1

CDR3nt: TGTGCCAGCAGACTGGACGAAAATGAAGCTTTCTTT
CDR3aa: CASRLDENEAFF
v_gene: TRBV6-2/TRBV6-3
d_gene: -
abundance: -
j_gene: TRBJ1-1

CDR3nt: TGCAGCGTTGAAGACCGGGACGCCGCCTACGAGCAGTACTTC
CDR3aa: CSVEDRDAAYEQYF
v_gene: TRBV29-1
d_gene: -
abundance: -
j_gene: TRBJ2-7

CDR3nt: TGCGCCAGCAGCCTCCGGGACAGTAGTGGTGAGCAGTTCTTC
CDR3aa: CASSLRDSSGEQFF
v_gene: TRBV5-1
d_gene: TRBD1
abundance: few
j_gene: TRBJ2-1

CDR3nt: TGTGCCAGCAGTTTAAAACGCGCGAGCTACGAGCAGTACTTC
CDR3aa: CASSLKRASYEQYF
v_gene: TRBV27
d_gene: -
abundance: -
j_gene: TRBJ2-7

CDR3nt: TGTGCCAGCCTTAAAGCACGGGGGCAGGAGACCCAGTACTTC
CDR3aa: CASLKARGQETQYF
v_gene: TRBV2
d_gene: -
abundance: few
j_gene: TRBJ2-5

CDR3nt: TGTGCCAGCAGCTTAGGGCGGGGGAATGCAGATACGCAGTATTTT
CDR3aa: CASSLGRGNADTQYF
v_gene: TRBV7-2
d_gene: TRBD2
abundance: few
j_gene: TRBJ2-3

CDR3nt: TGTGCCAGCAGTTTCTCCCGGGACTACATCTCCTACAATGAGCAGTTCTTC
CDR3aa: CASSFSRDYISYNEQFF
v_gene: TRBV12-3/TRBV12-4
d_gene: TRBD2
abundance: -
j_gene: TRBJ2-1

CDR3nt: TGTGCCAGCAGTCCAAGCAGGGGGCGATCACCCTCCTACAATGAGCAGTTCTTC
CDR3aa: CASSPSRGRSPSYNEQFF
v_gene: TRBV28
d_gene: TRBD1
abundance: -
j_gene: TRBJ2-1

CDR3nt: TGCGCCAGCAGCTTGGTCATCGGGGTATGGCAGCCCCAGCATTTT
CDR3aa: CASSLVIGVWQPQHF
v_gene: TRBV5-1
d_gene: -
abundance: -
j_gene: TRBJ1-5

CDR3nt: TGTGCCAGCAGGCGGAGGGGGGACCCCTACAATGAGCAGTTCTTC
CDR3aa: CASRRRGDPYNEQFF
v_gene: TRBV7-9
d_gene: -
abundance: -
j_gene: TRBJ2-1

CDR3nt: TGTGCCAGTAGTCTAGCGGCAGGGTCCGGGGAGCTGTTTTTT
CDR3aa: CASSLAAGSGELFF
v_gene: TRBV12-3/TRBV12-4
d_gene: TRBD2
abundance: few
j_gene: TRBJ2-2

CDR3nt: TGCGCCAGCAGCCAAGAATTCCGGGTTGGAGAGACCCAGTACTTC
CDR3aa: CASSQEFRVGETQYF
v_gene: TRBV4-3
d_gene: -
abundance: once
j_gene: TRBJ2-5

CDR3nt: TGCAGGACAAGCACAGATACGCGGTATTTT
CDR3aa: CRTSTDTRYF
v_gene: TRBV20-1
d_gene: -
abundance: -
j_gene: TRBJ2-3

CDR3nt: TGTGCCAGCAGGGGACAGGGTACCTACGAGCAGTACTTC
CDR3aa: CASRGQGTYEQYF
v_gene: TRBV7-9
d_gene: TRBD1
abundance: many
j_gene: TRBJ2-7

CDR3nt: TGCAGCGTTGATCCAAGGGGCCAGGTGGGAGAGACCCAGTACTTC
CDR3aa: CSVDPRGQVGETQYF
v_gene: TRBV29-1
d_gene: -
abundance: -
j_gene: TRBJ2-5

CDR3nt: TGCAGCGTACAGAACCAAGAGACCCAGTACTTC
CDR3aa: CSVQNQETQYF
v_gene: TRBV29-1
d_gene: -
abundance: few
j_gene: TRBJ2-5

CDR3nt: TGCGCCAGCACGATAGCGGGGGGGATCTACAATGAGCAGTTCTTC
CDR3aa: CASTIAGGIYNEQFF
v_gene: TRBV5-1
d_gene: TRBD2
abundance: -
j_gene: TRBJ2-1

CDR3nt: TGCAGCGCGGAGTGGAATGAAAAACTGTTTTTT
CDR3aa: CSAEWNEKLFF
v_gene: TRBV29-1
d_gene: -
abundance: many
j_gene: TRBJ1-4

CDR3nt: TGTGCCAGCAGCGTAGATCACGGGGGCTACTACACCTTC
CDR3aa: CASSVDHGGYYTF
v_gene: TRBV9
d_gene: -
abundance: -
j_gene: TRBJ1-2

CDR3nt: TGTGCCAGCAGCTGGACAGCCGCTAATGAAAAACTGTTTTTT
CDR3aa: CASSWTAANEKLFF
v_gene: TRBV7-2
d_gene: -
abundance: -
j_gene: TRBJ1-4

CDR3nt: TGTGCCAGCTCACCATCCTCGGGTAACTACGAGCAGTACTTC
CDR3aa: CASSPSSGNYEQYF
v_gene: TRBV18
d_gene: -
abundance: few
j_gene: TRBJ2-7

CDR3nt: TGTGCCAGCAGTACCACAAGACAGGGAGCTAAAAACATTCAGTACTTC
CDR3aa: CASSTTRQGAKNIQYF
v_gene: TRBV27
d_gene: TRBD1
abundance: -
j_gene: TRBJ2-4

CDR3nt: TGCAGTGCCCGTTCCGGGACGATCCGAGGCGAGCAGTACTTC
CDR3aa: CSARSGTIRGEQYF
v_gene: TRBV20-1
d_gene: -
abundance: few
j_gene: TRBJ2-7

CDR3nt: TGTGCCAGCAGCTTAGGAGGCGCGGAGAGCACAGATACGCAGTATTTT
CDR3aa: CASSLGGAESTDTQYF
v_gene: TRBV7-9
d_gene: -
abundance: few
j_gene: TRBJ2-3

CDR3nt: TGCAGTGCTAGGGGCGGGAGGGCCGCCTACGAGCAGTACTTC
CDR3aa: CSARGGRAAYEQYF
v_gene: TRBV20-1
d_gene: TRBD2
abundance: -
j_gene: TRBJ2-7

CDR3nt: TGTGCCAGCAGCGCAAGGACAGTAGGCTACGAGCAGTACTTC
CDR3aa: CASSARTVGYEQYF
v_gene: TRBV6-6
d_gene: -
abundance: -
j_gene: TRBJ2-7

CDR3nt: TGTGCCAGCAGCTTAGCTGCCGGATCTGAGACCCAGTACTTC
CDR3aa: CASSLAAGSETQYF
v_gene: TRBV7-2
d_gene: -
abundance: few
j_gene: TRBJ2-5

CDR3nt: TGTGCCAGCAGCGTAGAGTTAGGACTAGCGGGGGGAACGACCGGGGAGCTGTTTTTT
CDR3aa: CASSVELGLAGGTTGELFF
v_gene: TRBV9
d_gene: TRBD2
abundance: few
j_gene: TRBJ2-2

CDR3nt: TGCAGCGTTGAATCAGGGGTCGGGTACAATGAGCAGTTCTTC
CDR3aa: CSVESGVGYNEQFF
v_gene: TRBV29-1
d_gene: -
abundance: -
j_gene: TRBJ2-1

CDR3nt: TGCAGTGCAAGTCGGCTTCTCGACAGCCTTAATGAAAAACTGTTTTTT
CDR3aa: CSASRLLDSLNEKLFF
v_gene: TRBV20-1
d_gene: -
abundance: many
j_gene: TRBJ1-4

CDR3nt: TGTGCCAGCAGCCGGACACTCATGAACACTGAAGCTTTCTTT
CDR3aa: CASSRTLMNTEAFF
v_gene: TRBV11-2
d_gene: -
abundance: few
j_gene: TRBJ1-1

CDR3nt: TGCAGTGCTAGAGATACTAGCGGGATTCTCTCCTACAATGAGCAGTTCTTC
CDR3aa: CSARDTSGILSYNEQFF
v_gene: TRBV20-1
d_gene: TRBD2
abundance: -
j_gene: TRBJ2-1

CDR3nt: TGTGCCAGCAGCCAAGGAAAGGGAGGCAGGACCCGGTACTTC
CDR3aa: CASSQGKGGRTRYF
v_gene: TRBV3-1
d_gene: -
abundance: few
j_gene: TRBJ2-7

CDR3nt: TGTGCCACCAGCAGGGGCAGGGCATTCTACGAGCAGTACTTC
CDR3aa: CATSRGRAFYEQYF
v_gene: TRBV15
d_gene: -
abundance: -
j_gene: TRBJ2-7

CDR3nt: TGTGCCAGCAGTTTAGTGGGGCAGGGTTCCGAGCAGTACTTC
CDR3aa: CASSLVGQGSEQYF
v_gene: TRBV27
d_gene: -
abundance: few
j_gene: TRBJ2-7

CDR3nt: TGCAGCGTACCCCTCCCAGGGTCCTACGAGCAGTACTTC
CDR3aa: CSVPLPGSYEQYF
v_gene: TRBV29-1
d_gene: -
abundance: once
j_gene: TRBJ2-7

CDR3nt: TGTGCCTGGAGCGGGGACCAAGAGACCCAGTACTTC
CDR3aa: CAWSGDQETQYF
v_gene: TRBV30
d_gene: -
abundance: -
j_gene: TRBJ2-5

CDR3nt: TGTGCCAGCAGCTCTGACAGGGGGGCGGCGTTCTTC
CDR3aa: CASSSDRGAAFF
v_gene: TRBV11-2
d_gene: TRBD1
abundance: many
j_gene: TRBJ2-5

CDR3nt: TGCAGTGCTAGAGGGACAGAGAGAAGCTCCTATAATTCACCCCTCCACTTT
CDR3aa: CSARGTERSSYNSPLHF
v_gene: TRBV20-1
d_gene: -
abundance: -
j_gene: TRBJ1-6

CDR3nt: TGTGCCAACAGCGTTAGCGCCAAAAACATTCAGTACTTC
CDR3aa: CANSVSAKNIQYF
v_gene: TRBV9
d_gene: -
abundance: once
j_gene: TRBJ2-4

CDR3nt: TGTGCCAGCAGCCCCGGACAGTTCGAAACCTACAATGAGCAGTTCTTC
CDR3aa: CASSPGQFETYNEQFF
v_gene: TRBV6-2/TRBV6-3
d_gene: -
abundance: -
j_gene: TRBJ2-1

CDR3nt: TGTGCCATCAGTGAAGGGCAGGAGGGACAGCCCCAGCATTTT
CDR3aa: CAISEGQEGQPQHF
v_gene: TRBV10-3
d_gene: -
abundance: -
j_gene: TRBJ1-5

CDR3nt: TGTGCCAGCAGCCCCTGGGGCAGCGGGGGCCCCGCCTCCGAGCAGTACTTC
CDR3aa: CASSPWGSGGPASEQYF
v_gene: TRBV7-8
d_gene: TRBD2
abundance: -
j_gene: TRBJ2-7

CDR3nt: TGCAGCCTAGGGGCGGGAGGTTACAATGAGCAGTTCTTC
CDR3aa: CSLGAGGYNEQFF
v_gene: TRBV20-1
d_gene: TRBD2
abundance: -
j_gene: TRBJ2-1

CDR3nt: TGTGCCAGCAGTTTCTGGGGCGGGGACCCCTACAATGAGCAGTTCTTC
CDR3aa: CASSFWGGDPYNEQFF
v_gene: TRBV27
d_gene: -
abundance: -
j_gene: TRBJ2-1

CDR3nt: TGTGCCAGCAGTTTGAGGTCGATCCCTAACTATGGCTACACCTTC
CDR3aa: CASSLRSIPNYGYTF
v_gene: TRBV12-3/TRBV12-4
d_gene: -
abundance: few
j_gene: TRBJ1-2

CDR3nt: TGTGCCAGCAGTAGGGGACAGTCCTTTGTCCCCGCCTTC
CDR3aa: CASSRGQSFVPAF
v_gene: TRBV12-3/TRBV12-4
d_gene: TRBD1
abundance: -
j_gene: TRBJ1-2